This T cell receptor beta chain comes out of a study of cytomegalovirus exposure and HLA in healthy donors. General study findings and limits: It was confirmed in vitro that a few of the CMV-associated chains were specific for CMV antigens.

Points on this clone: Its antigen is unidentified.

Profiling relied on immunoSEQ multiplex PCR, and the TCRdb table lists in-frame clones only, not all of them. The sample gives 150,000 to 200,000 clones, 84% of which show up once; approximately 7% is in the top ten. The germline V and J ends were trimmed by 6 bases and 0 bases, with 10 bases remaining between them. There are 14 residues in the CDR3. Germline CDR1 and CDR2: LNHDA and SQIVND (reference sequence). The receptor was derived from a man aged 18-30 years in good health and CMV-seropositive. Sample: PBMCs. The chain links TRBV19 to TRBJ2-3; possible D gene TRBD2, 6 bases. The CDR3 here is CASRGGMSTDTQYF. DNA of the CDR3: TGTGCCAGTAGGGGCGGGATGAGCACAGATACGCAGTATTTT.